A selection of T cell receptor beta chains follows, all from one sample in a study of a mutant IDH1 vaccine in newly diagnosed glioma. Their antigen targets remain unknown. Here immunoSEQ multiplex PCR was the method, and the copy in TCRdb shows in-frame clones only, minus some. This repertoire shows about 54,000 clones, less than 90% found once; its top ten account for approximately 4.3%. The starting material was PBMCs, obtained from a glioma patient whose treatment included an IDH1 peptide vaccine. The receptor set was obtained from a woman younger than 35 with glioma. The CDR3 runs from the conserved cysteine through the conserved F or W. D genes are given only for firm matches. Clone size is given for some rows only: seen once, a few or many times, or a class if the clone is expanded.

NA,TRBV5-1,13,TRBJ2-1,NA,TGCGCCAGCAGCATTGGGATCTACAATGAGCAGTTCTTC,CASSIGIYNEQFF
NA,TRBV5-1,14,TRBJ2-3,NA,TGCGCCAGCAGCTTGGAGGGGGGAGCAGATACGCAGTATTTT,CASSLEGGADTQYF
NA,TRBV12-2,14,TRBJ1-2,once,TGTGCAAGTCGCTTAGCGAACAGGGGCTATGGCTACACCTTC,CASRLANRGYGYTF
NA,TRBV6-5,13,TRBJ1-2,once,TGTGCCAGCATCGGCAGGGCCCTCTATGGCTACACCTTC,CASIGRALYGYTF
NA,TRBV16,15,TRBJ1-2,NA,TGTGCCAGCAGCCAATCCAACGGAGCGAACTATGGCTACACCTTC,CASSQSNGANYGYTF
NA,TRBV10-3,13,TRBJ2-7,NA,TGTGCCATCAGTTCCCCCCCCGCCTACGAGCAGTACTTC,CAISSPPAYEQYF
NA,TRBV11-3,15,TRBJ2-1,NA,TGTGCCAGCAGCTTATTAGCTAGCTCCTACAATGAGCAGTTCTTC,CASSLLASSYNEQFF
TRBD2,TRBV10-2,14,TRBJ2-1,once,TGCGCCAGCAGCGGACTAGCGGGAGTCAATGAGCAGTTCTTC,CASSGLAGVNEQFF
NA,TRBV5-6,13,TRBJ2-7,NA,TGTGCCAGCAGCTTGGGGGGACTCTACGAGCAGTACTTC,CASSLGGLYEQYF
NA,TRBV9,16,TRBJ2-7,once,TGTGCCAGCAGCGTGGGTTGGGCCCTTCAAAGTAAGGAGCAGTACTTC,CASSVGWALQSKEQYF
NA,TRBV2,12,TRBJ1-2,NA,TGTGCCAGCAGTGAAGGAGTCACGGGCTACACCTTC,CASSEGVTGYTF
NA,TRBV7-7,16,TRBJ2-5,NA,TGTGCTAGCAGCTTAACGGGTGAGGGCATTGAAGAGACCCAGTACTTC,CASSLTGEGIEETQYF
TRBD1,TRBV6-6,14,TRBJ2-7,NA,TGTGCCAGCAGCCACGGACAGGGGAACTACGAGCAGTACTTC,CASSHGQGNYEQYF
NA,TRBV7-9,18,TRBJ2-5,NA,TGTGCCAGCAGCTTATACTTGTTCGCGACAGCCAGGAAAGAGACCCAGTACTTC,CASSLYLFATARKETQYF
NA,TRBV7-6,16,TRBJ1-2,NA,TGTGCCAGCAGCCCAGCAGGTCGGGCGGTGGCCTATGGCTACACCTTC,CASSPAGRAVAYGYTF
TRBD1,TRBV6-5,12,TRBJ1-1,NA,TGTGCCAGCAGCCCCGGACAGGGGAGAGCTTTCTTT,CASSPGQGRAFF
NA,TRBV7-8,12,TRBJ1-1,NA,TGTGCCAGCAGCTTAGCTGACAGTGAAGCTTTCTTT,CASSLADSEAFF
TRBD2,TRBV5-4,14,TRBJ2-2,NA,TGTGCCTTTCCCTTAGCGGGAAACACCGGGGAGCTGTTTTTT,CAFPLAGNTGELFF
NA,TRBV7-7,15,TRBJ2-5,NA,TGTGCTAGCAGCTTAGCTGGATGGGGGGAAGAGACCCAGTACTTC,CASSLAGWGEETQYF
NA,TRBV9,16,TRBJ2-2,few,TGTGCCAGCAGCGTAGGTACTAAATCGAACACCGGGGAGCTGTTTTTT,CASSVGTKSNTGELFF
NA,TRBV5-8,14,TRBJ1-3,NA,TGTGCCAGCAATAGGAGGGGCTCTGGAAACACCATATATTTT,CASNRRGSGNTIYF
NA,TRBV27,16,TRBJ1-2,NA,TGTGCCAGCAGTTTAGAGAAGGGCAGGGCGAACTATGGCTACACCTTC,CASSLEKGRANYGYTF
NA,TRBV7-9,14,TRBJ1-1,NA,TGTGCCAGCAGCTCCGACTTGGGGAACACTGAAGCTTTCTTT,CASSSDLGNTEAFF
TRBD1,TRBV5-8,15,TRBJ1-2,NA,TGTGCCAGCAGACCCCGGGACAGGGAACGAGTTGGCTACACCTTC,CASRPRDRERVGYTF
TRBD2,TRBV2,15,TRBJ2-2,NA,TGTGCCAGCAGTGTAGCGGGGGGGTACACCGGGGAGCTGTTTTTT,CASSVAGGYTGELFF
NA,TRBV9,15,TRBJ2-7,NA,TGTGCCAGCAGCGCTGGGGACTCCGGGTATTACGAGCAGTACTTC,CASSAGDSGYYEQYF
NA,TRBV15,15,TRBJ1-5,NA,TGTGCCACCAGCAGAGACCGGGCCGGGGGACAGCCCCAGCATTTT,CATSRDRAGGQPQHF
NA,TRBV29-1,13,TRBJ2-3,NA,TGCAGCGTTTCGGCTGATGGGTCAGATACGCAGTATTTT,CSVSADGSDTQYF
NA,TRBV4-3,14,TRBJ1-2,NA,TGCGCCAGCAGCCAAGAGGTGGACAACTATGGCTACACCTTC,CASSQEVDNYGYTF
TRBD1,TRBV18,16,TRBJ2-7,NA,TGTGCCAGCTCCCTAGGACTCGGACAGGGGACCTACGAGCAGTACTTC,CASSLGLGQGTYEQYF
NA,TRBV5-1,12,TRBJ1-1,few,TGCGCCAGCAGCGGGTTAAACACTGAAGCTTTCTTT,CASSGLNTEAFF
NA,TRBV5-5,17,TRBJ1-1,NA,TGTGCCAGCAGCTTGCCACCCGACGGACAGTGGGACACTGAAGCTTTCTTT,CASSLPPDGQWDTEAFF
TRBD2,TRBV5-1,14,TRBJ2-1,few,TGCGCCAGCCGACTAGCGGGAGGGGGGAATGAGCAGTTCTTC,CASRLAGGGNEQFF
TRBD2,TRBV11-3,16,TRBJ2-5,NA,TGTGCCAGCAGCTTAGATGGCGGGAGGGCACAAGAGACCCAGTACTTC,CASSLDGGRAQETQYF
TRBD1,TRBV11-2,16,TRBJ1-1,NA,TGTGCCAGCAGCTTAAGGGGGAACAGGGGTAACACTGAAGCTTTCTTT,CASSLRGNRGNTEAFF